These 13 T cell receptor beta chains were all obtained from the same sample, sequenced in a study of breast tumors, draining lymph nodes, adjacent tissues. MiXCR, run by TCRdb on the multiplex PCR reads, gives a single entry per CDR3 protein. The sample has 25,000 to 40,000 distinct CDR3 sequences; 60% to 80% are singletons. The sample consisted of breast tumor tissue. The receptors were gathered from a female donor with breast cancer. Some clones in this sample may be carry-over from other donors' samples.

The V gene is TRBV25-1, the J gene TRBJ2-7, with TRBD1 matching 7 bases. J gave up 3 bases and V 1 base, and 9 bases lay outside the gene matches. This CDR3 has 16 residues. CDR1 MGHDK and CDR2 SYGVNS come from the germline V gene. For the CDR3, the DNA is TGTGCCAGCAGTGAATCCCGGACAGGCCACTACTACGAGCAGTACTTC. Amino acids: CASSESRTGHYYEQYF.

V usage is TRBV5-1 and J usage is TRBJ1-6, with TRBD1 as a possible D gene (5 bases). The CDR3 spans 14 residues. Trimming cost V 3 bases and J 11 bases, with 15 bases left between them. Germline CDR1 SGHRS, CDR2 YFSETQ. In DNA form, the CDR3 reads TGCGCCAGCAGCTCCGGGACCGGGCGGGCACCCCTCCACTTT. Amino acid sequence: CASSSGTGRAPLHF.

This clonotype came up once. The chain employs TRBV19 and TRBJ2-1; 8 nucleotides agree with TRBD2. V shed 5 bases, J shed 4 bases, and the junction held 13 bases outside the gene matches. Germline V gene sequence: CDR1 LNHDA, CDR2 SQIVND (reference sequence). This CDR3 spans 17 amino acids. The CDR3 reads CASSQGRVGRGYNEQFF. The CDR3 region has the DNA TGTGCCAGTAGTCAAGGTCGGGTCGGGAGGGGGTACAATGAGCAGTTCTTC.

This chain joins TRBV20-1 and TRBJ1-3; D is ambiguous. Germline V lookup: CDR1 DFQATT, CDR2 SNEGSKA (reference sequence). The CDR3 runs 15 residues. Trimming cost V 3 bases and J 0 bases, with 12 bases left between them. The CDR3 loop reads CSASTQAISGNTIYF. CDR3 nucleotide sequence: TGCAGTGCTAGTACCCAGGCGATCTCTGGAAACACCATATATTTT.

The rearrangement uses TRBV5-6 and TRBJ2-3, with 12 bases matching TRBD2. This CDR3 is built from 13 residues. The germline V gene has CDR1 SGHDT and CDR2 YYEEEE. V shed 7 bases and J 6 bases; nucleotides not matched to a gene: 3. The DNA for the CDR3 is TGTGCCAGCGGACTAGCGGGGTCGGATACGCAGTATTTT. Its translation is CASGLAGSDTQYF.

This clonotype occurred many times. The chain couples TRBV29-1 to TRBJ1-5; maybe TRBD1 (5 bases). Trimming stripped 4 bases from V and 3 bases from J, with 10 bases between. This CDR3 has 13 residues. Germline V CDR1 and CDR2: SQVTM, ANQGSEA. CDR3 sequence (DNA): TGCAGCGTTGTCTCAGGGATCAATCAGCCCCAGCATTTT. It is translated as CSVVSGINQPQHF.

V and J are TRBV15 and TRBJ1-4; D is ambiguous. The CDR3 sequence is 15 residues long. Germline CDR1 is LNHNV and CDR2 is YYDKDF (reference sequence). Trimming took 0 bases from V and 4 from J, leaving 9 bases between them. CDR3 in DNA: TGTGCCACCAGCAGAGATGCCAGTAGTAATGAAAAACTGTTTTTT. It encodes CATSRDASSNEKLFF.

This chain links TRBV7-2 with TRBJ2-3; D is uncertain. Trimming left V 1 base short and J 3 bases short, with 14 bases between. Per the germline V gene, CDR1 is SGHTA and CDR2 is FQGNSA. There are 16 residues in the CDR3. CDR3 sequence: CASSLGSGPRTDTQYF. In DNA form, the CDR3 reads TGTGCCAGCAGCTTAGGGTCAGGCCCTCGAACAGATACGCAGTATTTT. The complete variable domain, with remaining parts taken from reference TRBV7-2 and TRBJ2-3, reads GAGVSQSPSNKVTEKGKDVELRCDPISGHTALYWYRQSLGQGLEFLIYFQGNSAPDKSGLPSDRFSAERTGGSVSTLTIQRTQQEDSAVYLCASSLGSGPRTDTQYFGPGTRLTVL.

V usage is TRBV20-1 and J usage is TRBJ2-1, with 7 bases identical to TRBD1. J was trimmed by 6 bases and V by 3 bases; bases with no gene match: 8. The length of the CDR3 is 14 residues. CDR1 DFQATT and CDR2 SNEGSKA come from the germline V gene (reference sequence). CDR3 sequence: CSASKGTVGNEQFF. The CDR3 bases are TGCAGTGCTAGTAAAGGGACAGTCGGCAATGAGCAGTTCTTC.

This clonotype is deemed medium-sized. This rearrangement joins TRBV25-1 to TRBJ2-2, with 10 bases that match TRBD2. J gave up 1 base and V 4 bases, and 12 bases lay outside the gene matches. Looked up from germline, CDR1 is MGHDK and CDR2 is SYGVNS. The CDR3 covers 19 residues. CDR3 in DNA: TGTGCCAGCAGTGCCTCTTTTAGCGGGGGGCCATGGAACACCGGGGAGCTGTTTTTT. Its translation: CASSASFSGGPWNTGELFF.

This clonotype was seen a single time. The gene calls are TRBV20-1 and TRBJ2-7, with 9 positions matching TRBD1. This CDR3 has 12 amino acids. V was pared by 8 bases and J by 1 base, with 3 bases of the junction left unmatched. Germline CDR1 reads DFQATT; CDR2 reads SNEGSKA (reference sequence). The CDR3 region has the DNA TGCAGTCCACAGGGGGCATCCTACGAGCAGTACTTC. It yields the protein CSPQGASYEQYF.

V gene TRBV20-1 combines with J gene TRBJ1-4; TRBD1 aligns across 8 bases. Trimming removed 0 bases from V and 4 bases from J; junction bases left unmatched: 13. Germline assignment: CDR1 DFQATT and CDR2 SNEGSKA (reference sequence). This CDR3 is 18 amino acids long. This CDR3 is CSARDPRSDRGLNEKLFF. The DNA of the CDR3 is TGCAGTGCTAGAGATCCGCGAAGTGACAGGGGTCTTAATGAAAAACTGTTTTTT.

This chain uses TRBV24-1 with TRBJ1-2; D is unclear. V lost 4 bases and J lost 2, with 10 bases in between. Germline CDR1 and CDR2: KGHDR and SFDVKD. CDR3 length equals 14 residues. The CDR3 DNA reads as TGTGCCACCAGTGACCTTGGTCAGAACTATGGCTACACCTTC. Protein product: CATSDLGQNYGYTF.